These T cell receptor beta chains were read from a single sample in a study of CD8+ T cells in alopecia areata. The data were produced by immunoSEQ multiplex PCR, yet TCRdb's version contains in-frame clones alone and is incomplete. The sample comprises around 190,000 clones, more than 50% of which are singletons, and over 4% rests with the top ten. Sequenced material: CD8+ T cells sorted from blood. These receptor sequences come from a human donor in good health. CDR3s include the opening cysteine and the closing phenylalanine or tryptophan. The order of the fields is J gene, clone size, D gene, V gene, CDR3 protein, CDR3 DNA. D genes are given only for firm matches. Part of the rows lack a size; the others show once, few, many or a class for expanded clones.

J gene: TRBJ2-3
clone size: -
D gene: -
V gene: TRBV27
CDR3 protein: CASSLSFPGGGTQYF
CDR3 DNA: TGTGCCAGCAGTTTATCTTTCCCAGGTGGGGGTACGCAGTATTTT

J gene: TRBJ2-7
clone size: -
D gene: -
V gene: TRBV6-5
CDR3 protein: CASGVSSYEQYF
CDR3 DNA: TGTGCCAGCGGGGTAAGCTCCTACGAGCAGTACTTC

J gene: TRBJ2-7
clone size: few
D gene: -
V gene: TRBV7-3
CDR3 protein: CASSPAGAPNEQYF
CDR3 DNA: TGTGCCAGCAGCCCCGCCGGGGCTCCAAACGAGCAGTACTTC

J gene: TRBJ2-5
clone size: -
D gene: -
V gene: TRBV11-2
CDR3 protein: CASSFPGTKETQYF
CDR3 DNA: TGTGCCAGCAGCTTCCCCGGGACAAAAGAGACCCAGTACTTC

J gene: TRBJ2-3
clone size: -
D gene: -
V gene: TRBV11-2
CDR3 protein: CASSLASTDTQYF
CDR3 DNA: TGTGCCAGCAGCTTAGCCAGCACAGATACGCAGTATTTT

J gene: TRBJ1-1
clone size: few
D gene: -
V gene: TRBV9
CDR3 protein: CASSGGDTPNTEAFF
CDR3 DNA: TGTGCCAGCAGCGGTGGGGACACTCCGAACACTGAAGCTTTCTTT

J gene: TRBJ1-5
clone size: -
D gene: -
V gene: TRBV7-9
CDR3 protein: CASSLVPDNQPQHF
CDR3 DNA: TGTGCCAGCAGCTTAGTCCCGGACAATCAGCCCCAGCATTTT

J gene: TRBJ2-5
clone size: -
D gene: -
V gene: TRBV12-5
CDR3 protein: CASGGDSETQYF
CDR3 DNA: TGTGCTAGTGGAGGGGACTCGGAGACCCAGTACTTC

J gene: TRBJ2-7
clone size: -
D gene: -
V gene: TRBV29-1
CDR3 protein: CSVVGHRGSYEQYF
CDR3 DNA: TGCAGCGTTGTAGGACACAGAGGCTCCTACGAGCAGTACTTC

J gene: TRBJ1-1
clone size: -
D gene: TRBD1
V gene: TRBV7-6
CDR3 protein: CASSLGGGGMNTEAFF
CDR3 DNA: TGTGCCAGCAGCTTAGGAGGGGGCGGAATGAACACTGAAGCTTTCTTT

J gene: TRBJ1-5
clone size: -
D gene: -
V gene: TRBV4-1
CDR3 protein: CASSPPPDSNQPQHF
CDR3 DNA: TGCGCCAGCAGCCCTCCCCCGGATAGCAATCAGCCCCAGCATTTT

J gene: TRBJ1-1
clone size: -
D gene: -
V gene: TRBV30
CDR3 protein: CAWSVWRELNTEAFF
CDR3 DNA: TGTGCCTGGAGTGTTTGGCGGGAACTGAACACTGAAGCTTTCTTT

J gene: TRBJ2-7
clone size: -
D gene: -
V gene: TRBV29-1
CDR3 protein: CSVRSGSSSYEQYF
CDR3 DNA: TGCAGCGTACGCTCAGGGAGCTCGTCCTACGAGCAGTACTTC

J gene: TRBJ2-1
clone size: -
D gene: -
V gene: TRBV5-6
CDR3 protein: CASSRDPNEQFF
CDR3 DNA: TGTGCCAGCAGCCGCGACCCCAATGAGCAGTTCTTC

J gene: TRBJ2-5
clone size: once
D gene: TRBD2
V gene: TRBV2
CDR3 protein: CASSEWLAGGETQYF
CDR3 DNA: TGTGCCAGCAGTGAATGGCTAGCGGGTGGGGAGACCCAGTACTTC

J gene: TRBJ1-2
clone size: -
D gene: -
V gene: TRBV27
CDR3 protein: CASSFSPAGTYGYTF
CDR3 DNA: TGTGCCAGCAGTTTCTCTCCCGCGGGAACCTATGGCTACACCTTC

J gene: TRBJ1-5
clone size: -
D gene: -
V gene: TRBV4-1
CDR3 protein: CASSQVVGKQPQHF
CDR3 DNA: TGCGCCAGCAGCCAAGTCGTGGGAAAACAGCCCCAGCATTTT

J gene: TRBJ2-7
clone size: few
D gene: TRBD1
V gene: TRBV29-1
CDR3 protein: CSGAGTGIEQYF
CDR3 DNA: TGCAGCGGTGCCGGGACAGGGATCGAGCAGTACTTC

J gene: TRBJ1-2
clone size: -
D gene: TRBD1
V gene: TRBV27
CDR3 protein: CASRGTAKNYGYTF
CDR3 DNA: TGTGCCAGCAGGGGGACAGCCAAAAACTATGGCTACACCTTC

J gene: TRBJ2-3
clone size: few
D gene: -
V gene: TRBV5-6
CDR3 protein: CASSLALGGKSDTQYF
CDR3 DNA: TGTGCCAGCAGCTTGGCCCTGGGGGGCAAGTCAGATACGCAGTATTTT

J gene: TRBJ1-1
clone size: -
D gene: -
V gene: TRBV11-1
CDR3 protein: CASSRETEAFF
CDR3 DNA: TGTGCCAGCAGTAGGGAGACTGAAGCTTTCTTT

J gene: TRBJ1-5
clone size: few
D gene: -
V gene: TRBV21-1
CDR3 protein: CASSTAGNQPQHF
CDR3 DNA: TGTGCCAGCAGCACAGCTGGGAATCAGCCCCAGCATTTT

J gene: TRBJ1-2
clone size: -
D gene: -
V gene: TRBV13
CDR3 protein: CASSWGGSNGYTF
CDR3 DNA: TGTGCCAGCAGCTGGGGGGGCTCCAATGGCTACACCTTC

J gene: TRBJ2-7
clone size: few
D gene: -
V gene: TRBV7-9
CDR3 protein: CASSEGISYEQYF
CDR3 DNA: TGTGCCAGCAGTGAGGGAATCTCCTACGAGCAGTACTTC

J gene: TRBJ1-2
clone size: few
D gene: TRBD1
V gene: TRBV13
CDR3 protein: CASSFRTGSGTYGYTF
CDR3 DNA: TGTGCCAGCAGCTTCAGGACAGGAAGCGGGACCTATGGCTACACCTTC

J gene: TRBJ2-7
clone size: -
D gene: TRBD1
V gene: TRBV4-1
CDR3 protein: CASSHPGQGRYEQYF
CDR3 DNA: TGCGCCAGCAGCCACCCCGGACAGGGGAGGTACGAGCAGTACTTC

J gene: TRBJ1-2
clone size: few
D gene: -
V gene: TRBV4-1
CDR3 protein: CASSQVTSQDYGYTF
CDR3 DNA: TGCGCCAGCAGCCAAGTAACAAGCCAGGACTATGGCTACACCTTC

J gene: TRBJ2-1
clone size: -
D gene: -
V gene: TRBV4-1
CDR3 protein: CASSQVWDNEQFF
CDR3 DNA: TGCGCCAGCAGCCAAGTTTGGGACAATGAGCAGTTCTTC

J gene: TRBJ1-2
clone size: -
D gene: -
V gene: TRBV2
CDR3 protein: CASSQTGGYGYTF
CDR3 DNA: TGTGCCAGCAGTCAGACAGGCGGCTATGGCTACACCTTC